This T cell receptor (beta chain) stems from a study of shared clonotypes between healthy human individuals. This CDR3 has 19 amino acids. As defined, naive CD8 cells were CD45RO-negative and positively selected for CCR7, with terminally differentiated effector memory CD45RA+ cells excluded. Method: immunoSEQ multiplex PCR; TCRdb's copy keeps in-frame clones and lacks some. This table has hundreds of thousands of clones, nearly 95% appearing once. The TCR sequence derives from a man younger than 45 in good health. The chain couples TRBV21-1 to TRBJ2-4. TRBV21-1 is described as a pseudogene. Sequenced material: naive CD8+ T cells sorted from blood. DNA of the CDR3: TGTGCCAGCAGCAAACCGAGGGGCGTAGGGTCTTTATCCAAAAACATTCAGTACTTC. It yields the protein CASSKPRGVGSLSKNIQYF.